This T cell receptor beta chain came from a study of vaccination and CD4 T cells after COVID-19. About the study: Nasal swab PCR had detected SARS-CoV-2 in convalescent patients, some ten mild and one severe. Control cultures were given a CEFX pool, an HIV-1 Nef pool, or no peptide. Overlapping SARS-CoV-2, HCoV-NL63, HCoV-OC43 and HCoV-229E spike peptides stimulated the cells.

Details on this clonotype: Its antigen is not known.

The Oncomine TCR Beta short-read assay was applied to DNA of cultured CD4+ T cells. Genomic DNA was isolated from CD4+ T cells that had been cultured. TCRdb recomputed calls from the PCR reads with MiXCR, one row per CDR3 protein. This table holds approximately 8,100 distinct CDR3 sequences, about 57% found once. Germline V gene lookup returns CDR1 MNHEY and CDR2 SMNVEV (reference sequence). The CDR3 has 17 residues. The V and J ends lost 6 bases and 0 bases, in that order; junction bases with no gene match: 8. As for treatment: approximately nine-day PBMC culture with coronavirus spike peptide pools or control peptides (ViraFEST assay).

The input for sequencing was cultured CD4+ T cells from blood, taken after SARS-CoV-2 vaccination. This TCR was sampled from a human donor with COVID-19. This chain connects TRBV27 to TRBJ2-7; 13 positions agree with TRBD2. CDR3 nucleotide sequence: TGTGCCAGCAGCCCCAGACTAGCGGGGGGTAGCTCCTACGAGCAGTACTTC. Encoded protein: CASSPRLAGGSSYEQYF.